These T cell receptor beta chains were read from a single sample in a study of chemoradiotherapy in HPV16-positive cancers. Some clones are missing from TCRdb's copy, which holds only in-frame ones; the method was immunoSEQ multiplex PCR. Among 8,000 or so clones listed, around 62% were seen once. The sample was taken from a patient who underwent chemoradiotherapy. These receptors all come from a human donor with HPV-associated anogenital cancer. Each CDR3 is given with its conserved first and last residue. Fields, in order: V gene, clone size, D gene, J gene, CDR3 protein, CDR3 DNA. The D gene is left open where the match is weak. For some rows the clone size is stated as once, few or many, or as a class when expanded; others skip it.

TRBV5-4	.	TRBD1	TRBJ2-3	CASSPPGQRTDTQYF	TGTGCCAGCAGCCCACCGGGACAGCGCACAGATACGCAGTATTTT
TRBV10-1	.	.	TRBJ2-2	CASSAQAGTGELFF	TGCGCCAGCAGTGCCCAAGCTGGAACCGGGGAGCTGTTTTTT
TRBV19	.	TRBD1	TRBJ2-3	CASSDRGQDTQYF	TGTGCCAGTAGTGACAGGGGGCAAGATACGCAGTATTTT
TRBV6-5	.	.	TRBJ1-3	CASIGDAGNTIYF	TGTGCCAGCATTGGAGACGCTGGAAACACCATATATTTT
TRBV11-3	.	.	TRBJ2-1	CASSFGSGPTGDEQFF	TGTGCCAGCAGCTTCGGTAGCGGCCCTACAGGGGATGAGCAGTTCTTC
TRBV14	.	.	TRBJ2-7	CASSRQGGGYEQYF	TGTGCCAGCAGTCGACAGGGAGGTGGCTACGAGCAGTACTTC
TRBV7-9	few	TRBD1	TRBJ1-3	CASSYQGAVSGNTIYF	TGTGCCAGCAGCTACCAGGGGGCGGTCTCTGGAAACACCATATATTTT
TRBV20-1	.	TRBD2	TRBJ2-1	CSASNSGGPFF	TGCAGTGCTAGTAACAGCGGGGGACCGTTCTTC
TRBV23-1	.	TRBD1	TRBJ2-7	CASSQRDRETSEQYF	TGCGCCAGCAGTCAGCGGGACAGGGAAACATCCGAGCAGTACTTC
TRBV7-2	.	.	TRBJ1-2	CAIPPGFENYGYTF	TGTGCCATCCCGCCAGGGTTCGAAAACTATGGCTACACCTTC
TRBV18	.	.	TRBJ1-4	CASSQTTNEKLFF	TGTGCCAGCTCACAGACAACAAATGAAAAACTGTTTTTT
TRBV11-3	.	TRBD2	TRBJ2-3	CASSFLSGGTDTQYF	TGTGCCAGCAGCTTTCTTAGCGGGGGGACAGATACGCAGTATTTT
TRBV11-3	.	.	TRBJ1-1	CASSLNRGIAEAFF	TGTGCCAGCAGCCTGAACCGGGGTATCGCTGAAGCTTTCTTT
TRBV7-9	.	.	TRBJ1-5	CASSLAGSGQPQHF	TGTGCCAGCAGCTTGGCAGGTTCAGGTCAGCCCCAGCATTTT
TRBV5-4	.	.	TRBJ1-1	CASSTGRGRPEAFF	TGTGCCAGCAGCACAGGCCGGGGTCGGCCTGAAGCTTTCTTT
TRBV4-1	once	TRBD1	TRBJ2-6	CASSQGGQGNSGANVLTF	TGCGCCAGCAGCCAGGGCGGACAGGGCAACTCTGGGGCCAACGTCCTGACTTTC
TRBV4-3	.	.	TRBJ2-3	CASSLAAAGLADTQYF	TGCGCCAGCAGCCTTGCCGCCGCAGGTCTTGCAGATACGCAGTATTTT
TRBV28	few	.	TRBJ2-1	CASSFGVYEQFF	TGTGCCAGCAGTTTTGGTGTTTACGAGCAGTTCTTC
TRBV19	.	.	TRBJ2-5	CASSEVPRETQYF	TGTGCCAGTAGTGAGGTCCCCCGAGAGACCCAGTACTTC
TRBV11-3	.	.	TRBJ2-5	CASSPGRAQYF	TGTGCCAGCAGCCCAGGTAGGGCCCAGTACTTC
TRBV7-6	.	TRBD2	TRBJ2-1	CASRRLAGVNYNEQFF	TGTGCCAGCAGGAGACTAGCGGGGGTTAATTACAATGAGCAGTTCTTC
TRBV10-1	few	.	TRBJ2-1	CASSAPGHNEQFF	TGCGCCAGCAGTGCCCCGGGACACAATGAGCAGTTCTTC